Each of the 13 T cell receptor beta chains below was sequenced from the same sample in a study of identical twins. Via MiXCR, TCRdb re-called the 5' RACE reads, giving one row per CDR3 protein. This table holds approximately 630,000 distinct CDR3 sequences, 7% to 7.5% found once. This same sample was also taken into another study, of yellow fever vaccine responses in identical twins.

Sequencing was carried out using PBMCs. The receptors originated from a woman under 30 in good health.

This clonotype showed up many times. The chain employs TRBV12-3 or TRBV12-4 and TRBJ1-1, with D hard to call. The V and J ends lost 6 bases and 6 bases respectively, with 14 bases between them. The length of the CDR3 is 13 residues. The CDR3 sequence is CASSSPPGPEAFF. The CDR3 nucleotides read TGTGCCAGCAGCTCACCCCCGGGCCCTGAAGCTTTCTTT.

V is TRBV6-5 and J is TRBJ1-2; 7 bases are shared with TRBD1. J gave up 4 bases and V 2 bases, and 7 bases lay outside the gene matches. CDR3 size: 15 residues. Per germline, CDR1 MNHEY and CDR2 SVGAGI. CDR3: CASSYGRQGLYGYTF. The CDR3 nucleotides read TGTGCCAGCAGTTACGGGAGACAGGGCCTCTATGGCTACACCTTC.

V usage is TRBV29-1 and J usage is TRBJ2-1, with D perhaps TRBD1 (6 bases). Per germline, CDR1 SQVTM and CDR2 ANQGSEA. CDR3 length: 14 residues. V lost 7 bases and J 4 bases, leaving 17 bases between the germline ends. CDR3 loop: CSGRSRGSYNEQFF. Written as DNA, the CDR3 is TGCAGCGGACGAAGCAGGGGTTCTTACAATGAGCAGTTCTTC.

Many counts were recorded for this clonotype. The chain links TRBV12-3 or TRBV12-4 to TRBJ2-3, with D unresolved. The CDR3 covers 14 residues. V lost 3 bases, J lost 2 bases, and 9 bases lay in between. The CDR3 nucleotides are TGTGCCAGCAGTTTCGGGCTAAACACAGATACGCAGTATTTT. Protein product: CASSFGLNTDTQYF.

This clonotype was counted only a few times. This chain joins TRBV28 and TRBJ1-2; maybe TRBD1 (5 bases). The CDR3 has 14 amino acids. V was shortened by 6 bases and J by 5 bases, with 16 bases between the two germline ends. The germline CDR1 and CDR2 sequences are MDHEN and SYDVKM. CDR3 coding DNA: TGTGCCAGCAGAGCCCAGGGCGAGGGGTATGGCTACACCTTC. Translating gives CASRAQGEGYGYTF.

On this clonotype itself: A much larger clone differs from this one at a single base, so this may be a read error. The chain employs TRBV28 and TRBJ2-7; D call uncertain. The CDR3 is 14 residues long. Trimming cost V 1 base and J 7 bases, with 14 bases left between them. Germline V CDR1 and CDR2: MDHEN, SYDVKM. CDR3 sequence (DNA): TGTGCCAGCAGTTTATCTATATTCCAGGTGGAGCAGTACTTC. It is translated as CASSLSIFQVEQYF.

This clonotype has just a few counts. This chain joins TRBV20-1 and TRBJ2-3; 9 nucleotides agree with TRBD2. This CDR3 comprises 15 residues. V lost 3 bases and J lost 2; bases outside the gene matches: 6. Germline V lookup: CDR1 DFQATT, CDR2 SNEGSKA (reference sequence). The CDR3 loop is CSASRLAGITDTQYF. CDR3 coding DNA: TGCAGTGCTAGCAGGCTAGCGGGAATCACAGATACGCAGTATTTT.

This clonotype was observed a handful of times. The V call is TRBV5-6, the J call TRBJ1-4; D is ambiguous. V was trimmed by 4 bases and J by 6 bases, leaving 13 bases between them. The germline V gene has CDR1 SGHDT and CDR2 YYEEEE. The CDR3 is 14 residues long. The CDR3 loop reads CASSENREDEKLFF. CDR3 bases: TGTGCCAGCAGCGAAAACCGGGAGGATGAAAAACTGTTTTTT.

This clonotype was counted at least ten times. The chain has TRBV29-1 and TRBJ1-2; 8 bases match TRBD1. V was pared by 7 bases and J by 7 bases, with 11 bases of the junction left unmatched. Looked up from germline, CDR1 is SQVTM and CDR2 is ANQGSEA. CDR3 length: 13 amino acids. The CDR3 DNA follows: TGCAGCGCCCCATCACAGGGGGAGGTTGGCTACACCTTC. Protein sequence: CSAPSQGEVGYTF. The variable domain in full, with the rest retrieved from reference TRBV29-1 and TRBJ1-2, is SAVISQKPSRDICQRGTSLTIQCQVDSQVTMMFWYRQQPGQSLTLIATANQGSEATYESGFVIDKFPISRPNLTFSTLTVSNMSPEDSSIYLCSAPSQGEVGYTFGSGTRLTVV.

V and J are TRBV7-2 and TRBJ2-1, with D tentatively TRBD1 (5 bases). Germline lookup yields CDR1 SGHTA and CDR2 FQGNSA. The CDR3 is 15 amino acids. V lost 2 bases to trimming and J lost 2 bases, with 10 bases between them. CDR3 sequence: CASSLQGGTYNEQFF. DNA for the CDR3: TGTGCCAGCAGCTTACAGGGTGGTACCTACAATGAGCAGTTCTTC.

The chain has TRBV3-1 and TRBJ2-5, with TRBD2 matching 12 bases. The CDR3 has 16 residues. V lost 1 base to trimming and J lost 5 bases; unmatched junction nucleotides: 5. CDR1 and CDR2 (germline): LGHDT, YNNKEL (reference sequence). CDR3 bases: TGTGCCAGCAGCCAAGTACGACTAGCGGGAGTGGAGACCCAGTACTTC. It is translated as CASSQVRLAGVETQYF.

This clonotype was counted at least ten times. This chain joins TRBV12-3 or TRBV12-4 and TRBJ2-1; maybe TRBD2 (7 bases). The CDR3 is 17 amino acids. Trimming shortened V by 3 bases and J by 2 bases, and 17 bases separated the two germline ends. This CDR3 reads CASSFDEGGRPYNEQFF. The CDR3 DNA reads TGTGCCAGCAGTTTTGATGAGGGGGGGCGTCCCTACAATGAGCAGTTCTTC.

This clonotype was observed a handful of times. The rearrangement uses TRBV4-1 and TRBJ2-1, with D maybe TRBD2 (6 bases). With 0 bases removed from V and 0 bases from J, the gap between germline ends came to 12 bases. The CDR3 totals 17 residues. CDR1 is MGHRA and CDR2 is YSYEKL in the germline V gene. The CDR3 DNA follows: TGCGCCAGCAGCCAAGATCGGGGGATCCCCTCCTACAATGAGCAGTTCTTC. Protein sequence: CASSQDRGIPSYNEQFF.